This entry features one TCR beta chain sequence. The CDR3 spans 13 residues. Germline CDR1 reads SNHLY; CDR2 reads FYNNEI. Trimming cost V 6 bases and J 3 bases, with 12 bases left between them. This entry belongs to a study of OX40 agonist ivuxolimab in advanced cancers. Repertoires were generated with immunoSEQ multiplex PCR, while TCRdb's copy carries only in-frame clones and drops some. The repertoire holds about 88,000 clones, with around 83% as singletons. This sequence was found in an adult with an advanced solid tumor such as melanoma, head and neck, liver or kidney cancer. Here the sequenced sample was CD4+ or CD8+ T cells sorted from blood, taken in a trial of the OX40 agonist ivuxolimab. The rearrangement joins TRBV2 to TRBJ2-7; tentative D call: TRBD2 (6 bases). The CDR3 reads CASREPSVYEQYF. The DNA of the CDR3 is TGTGCCAGCAGGGAGCCTAGCGTCTACGAGCAGTACTTC. Looking up the rest from reference TRBV2 and TRBJ2-7 gives the full variable domain: EPEVTQTPSHQVTQMGQEVILRCVPISNHLYFYWYRQILGQKVEFLVSFYNNEISEKSEIFDDQFSVERPDGSNFTLKIRSTKLEDSAMYFCASREPSVYEQYFGPGTRLTVT.